In this sample, the clone carrying this TCR beta chain turned up a few times. Its specificity is not known. The library targeted TCRbeta and was prepared with unique molecular identifiers. TCRdb itself ran the PCR reads through MiXCR, one entry per CDR3 protein. The table includes around 800,000 distinct CDR3 sequences, roughly 15% detected once. Trimming pared 5 bases from V and 4 bases from J, leaving 9 bases between. Germline loops: CDR1 SGHTA, CDR2 FQGTGA. CDR3 length: 13 amino acids. The sample comes from a study of T-cell reconstitution after alpha-beta-depleted transplantation in children. General study results and limits: T-cell counts and diversity at one year following transplant were attributed mainly to newly produced T cells. Two months or so post-transplant, alpha-beta T cells reportedly derived from several hundred expanded graft clones. TCRbeta diversity was high at day 60 in some patients (a result of surviving recipient T cells and thymic progenitors).

The sample here was PBMCs, mostly from graft donor cells, taken 360 days after TCRalphabeta/CD19-depleted stem cell transplant. This sequence joins TRBV7-3 and TRBJ2-1, with D tentatively TRBD1 (5 bases). The sequence was obtained from a male patient younger than 18 who had a stem cell transplant for acute lymphoblastic leukemia, so the T cells may come from the graft donor. In DNA, the CDR3 is TGTGCCAGCAGCGACAGCTTATACAATGAGCAGTTCTTC. Protein product: CASSDSLYNEQFF.